Many counts were recorded for the clone carrying this T cell receptor (beta chain). Its target is unknown. The record originates from a study of T cell repertoires in cytomegalovirus infection. Overall study: Indicated by public TCR beta signatures were CMV infection and matching HLA type. Study-wide points: The response measured ex vivo was dominated by TCR beta clonotypes (HLA-C-restricted and CMV-specific).

TCRdb reprocessed the reads with MiXCR, giving one entry per CDR3 protein. The sample lists approximately 190,000 distinct CDR3 sequences, approximately 30% occurring once. Germline V gene lookup returns CDR1 SGHVS and CDR2 FNYEAQ. The CDR3 totals 14 residues. With V trimmed by 1 base and J by 7 bases, 4 bases remained unmatched. Sequencing was performed on PBMCs. The gene calls are TRBV7-6 and TRBJ2-1; TRBD2 agrees at 7 bases. The TCR comes from a human donor in good health (CMV status not recorded). Some clones in this sample may be carry-over from other donors' samples. Written as DNA, the CDR3 is TGTGCCAGCAGCTTAGTTCGCGGGGGAAATGAGCAGTTCTTC. Its protein is CASSLVRGGNEQFF.